The 14 T cell receptor beta chains reported below all come from one sample, sequenced in a study of T-cell memory formation after mild COVID-19. TCRdb ran MiXCR on the 5' RACE reads and lists one entry per CDR3 protein. This sample yields around 200,000 distinct CDR3 sequences, of which roughly 18% are seen a single time; 3% to 4.5% belongs to the top ten. The sequenced sample was PBMCs or a T cell subset sorted from them (not recorded which). Receptor source: a man between 18 and 29 years old who had mild COVID-19 (a few samples of this study predate the infection). Cell type and time point are not known.

The V gene is TRBV4-3, the J gene TRBJ1-3; D is unclear. V dropped 1 base and J dropped 0 bases, with 10 bases sitting between them. Germline V CDR1 and CDR2: LGHNA, YSLEER. The CDR3 is 16 residues long. In DNA form, the CDR3 reads TGCGCCAGCAGCCAAGCAATCAGGCTCTCTGGAAACACCATATATTTT. Amino acids: CASSQAIRLSGNTIYF.

DNA for the CDR3: TGTGCCAGCAGCTTAGGACTTGGGGGAACAGGCCAAGAGACCCAGTACTTC. It is translated as CASSLGLGGTGQETQYF. The rearrangement links TRBV7-8 to TRBJ2-5; D could derive from TRBD1 or TRBD2 (5 bases each). This CDR3 has 17 amino acids. CDR1 and CDR2 (germline): SGHVS, FQNEAQ. The ends were cut back, 1 base at V and 1 base at J, with 16 bases in the middle.

This clonotype was detected many times. The V gene is TRBV7-8, the J gene TRBJ2-2; maybe TRBD2 (6 bases). V lost 5 bases to trimming and J lost 7 bases, with 20 bases between them. This CDR3 has 16 residues. Germline V CDR1 and CDR2: SGHVS, FQNEAQ. CDR3 coding DNA: TGTGCCAGCAGCCCTATAAGGAGGGGAAGGAGCGGGGAGCTGTTTTTT. Translated, it gives CASSPIRRGRSGELFF.

This chain links TRBV3-1 with TRBJ2-3, with D possibly being TRBD2 (5 bases). Trimming took off 3 bases at V and 5 bases at J, with 9 bases between the two ends. In germline, CDR1 is LGHDT, CDR2 YNNKEL (reference sequence). The CDR3 totals 13 residues. This CDR3 is CASSHRSGDTQYF. For the CDR3, the DNA is TGTGCCAGCAGCCATCGAAGCGGAGATACGCAGTATTTT.

This clonotype was observed a few times. The rearrangement uses TRBV15 and TRBJ1-2; no clear D gene. V shed 6 bases and J shed 2 bases, with 10 bases lying between them. The germline V gene encodes CDR1 LNHNV and CDR2 YYDKDF (reference sequence). The CDR3 runs to 13 residues. CDR3 sequence (DNA): TGTGCCACCAGTATGCGAGAGAACTATGGCTACACCTTC. This encodes CATSMRENYGYTF.

V is TRBV7-9 and J is TRBJ2-1; D might be TRBD1 or TRBD2, each matching 6 bases. Germline CDR1 is SEHNR and CDR2 is FQNEAQ (reference sequence). V lost 3 bases, J lost 10 bases, and 19 bases lay in between. The length of the CDR3 is 15 residues. The CDR3 is CASSLRGAFSVEQFF. The CDR3 DNA sequence: TGTGCCAGCAGCTTGAGGGGGGCGTTTAGTGTAGAGCAGTTCTTC.

The chain combines TRBV7-7 with TRBJ2-5, with 8 bases fitting TRBD2. The CDR3 loop spans 15 amino acids. The germline CDR1 and CDR2 sequences are SSHAT and FNYEAQ (reference sequence). The ends lost 5 bases at V and 5 bases at J; junction bases unmatched: 10. The CDR3 reads CASSPPGLGTETQYF. The CDR3 DNA is TGTGCCAGCAGCCCACCGGGACTAGGAACGGAGACCCAGTACTTC.

This rearrangement joins TRBV7-2 to TRBJ2-7; D possibly uses TRBD1 or TRBD2 (5 bases each). Germline V gene lookup returns CDR1 SGHTA and CDR2 FQGNSA. V lost 5 bases and J lost 0, with 14 bases in between. The CDR3 contains 15 residues. For the CDR3, the DNA is TGTGCCAGCAGCCCTTCCGGGACGATCTCCTACGAGCAGTACTTC. This sequence encodes CASSPSGTISYEQYF.

This clonotype has just a few counts. This chain links TRBV7-9 with TRBJ2-1; D remains unclear. This CDR3 is built from 15 residues. CDR1 SEHNR and CDR2 FQNEAQ come from the germline V gene (reference sequence). The ends were cut back, 0 bases at V and 2 bases at J, with 8 bases in the middle. The CDR3 loop is CASSLAEGAYNEQFF. As DNA, the CDR3 is TGTGCCAGCAGCTTAGCGGAAGGAGCCTACAATGAGCAGTTCTTC.

This clonotype was observed at least ten times. This chain links TRBV5-1 with TRBJ2-5; D gene uncertain. Deletions cut 4 bases from V and 5 bases from J, with 18 bases between. Looked up from germline, CDR1 is SGHRS and CDR2 is YFSETQ. CDR3 size: 15 residues. CDR3 sequence reads: CASSPAGSLWETQYF. Here the CDR3 DNA reads TGCGCCAGCAGCCCTGCAGGCAGTCTCTGGGAGACCCAGTACTTC.

The gene calls are TRBV20-1 and TRBJ1-2; 7 bases are a match to TRBD1. CDR1 is DFQATT, CDR2 SNEGSKA, per germline (reference sequence). The junction had 12 bases not matched to a gene; V was cut back by 1 base and J by 4 bases. This CDR3 spans 16 amino acids. The DNA of the CDR3 is TGCAGTGCTAGAGTCCTACTCACAGGGGTAGGCTATGGCTACACCTTC. Residues: CSARVLLTGVGYGYTF.

The CDR3 is CASTSLTWSPQSSGNTIYF. The CDR3 nucleotides are TGTGCCAGCACATCCCTCACCTGGTCTCCACAAAGCTCTGGAAACACCATATATTTT. This chain connects TRBV28 to TRBJ1-3; D is unresolved. V was clipped by 7 bases and J by 0 bases, with 25 bases between them. Germline assignment: CDR1 MDHEN and CDR2 SYDVKM. The CDR3 length is 19 residues.

V and J are TRBV4-1 and TRBJ2-1; 7 nucleotides line up with TRBD1. The CDR3 covers 16 residues. V lost 3 bases and J lost 9; bases outside the gene matches: 14. Germline-derived CDR1 and CDR2 are MGHRA and YSYEKL. The CDR3 loop is CASSQGDRARFLEQFF. The CDR3 region has the DNA TGCGCCAGCAGCCAGGGAGACAGGGCGCGCTTCCTTGAGCAGTTCTTC.

The gene calls are TRBV12-3 or TRBV12-4 and TRBJ1-2; 9 bases line up with TRBD1. V was clipped by 9 bases and J by 8 bases; unmatched bases: 7. The length of the CDR3 is 12 residues. The CDR3: CASSGTGYGYTF. In nucleotides, the CDR3 is TGTGCCAGTAGCGGGACAGGGTACGGCTACACCTTC.